A selection of T cell receptor beta chains follows, all from one sample in a study of post-analysis software for immune sequencing data. From the PCR reads, TCRdb called clonotypes with MiXCR, one entry per CDR3 protein. Among about 430,000 distinct CDR3 sequences listed, approximately 37% were seen once. Sequencing was done on a sample of blood. The receptors come from a girl aged 2 to 9 with multiple sclerosis. The CDR3 runs from the conserved cysteine through the conserved F or W. D genes are given only for firm matches. The size field is filled for only some rows; it gives once, few, many or a size class.

CDR3nt,CDR3aa,abundance,v_gene,d_gene,j_gene
TGTGCCAGCAGGCCACCGGGACAGCTAACCGAAGCTTTCTTT,CASRPPGQLTEAFF,NA,TRBV6-5,TRBD1,TRBJ1-1
TGCAGTGCTAGGGGACTAGCGGGACCCGACGAGCAGTACTTC,CSARGLAGPDEQYF,few,TRBV20-1,TRBD2,TRBJ2-7
TGTGCCAGCAAGCCGGGACTAGCGGGTTACAATGAGCAGTTCTTC,CASKPGLAGYNEQFF,NA,TRBV12-3/TRBV12-4,TRBD2,TRBJ2-1
TGCAGCGTTGAAGATCCCAAGATCGACAGCTCCTACGAGCAGTACTTC,CSVEDPKIDSSYEQYF,NA,TRBV29-1,NA,TRBJ2-7
TGTGCCAGCAGTTTAGGTCGACTAGCGGCGGGTGGGCAGTTCTTC,CASSLGRLAAGGQFF,NA,TRBV12-3/TRBV12-4,TRBD2,TRBJ2-1
TGTGCCAGCTCACCGTACTCTGTAAGTTCCTACGAGCAGTACTTC,CASSPYSVSSYEQYF,NA,TRBV18,NA,TRBJ2-7
TGTGCCAGCAGCTCGCCGGGGCAACAAGAGACCCAGTACTTC,CASSSPGQQETQYF,NA,TRBV7-2,NA,TRBJ2-5
TGTGCCACCAGCAGACCCGGGAGGGACAGGAGTGAAAAACTGTTTTTT,CATSRPGRDRSEKLFF,few,TRBV15,TRBD1,TRBJ1-4
TGTGCCAGCAGTGACCGGGCTAGGGGCTCCTACAATGAGCAGTTCTTC,CASSDRARGSYNEQFF,few,TRBV6-4,NA,TRBJ2-1
TGTGCTAGCAGCTTAGGGACTAGCGGGAGCCTTGGTGAGCAGTTCTTC,CASSLGTSGSLGEQFF,few,TRBV7-7,TRBD2,TRBJ2-1
TGTGCCAGCAGTTTTGCCCGATACAATCAGCCCCAGCATTTT,CASSFARYNQPQHF,NA,TRBV28,NA,TRBJ1-5
TGTGCCAGCAGCCAAGGGATCAATGAGCAGTTGTTC,CASSQGINEQLF,NA,TRBV4-2,NA,TRBJ2-1
TGTGCCAACAGCGGGGCGGGAGTAAAGTACGAGCAGTACTTC,CANSGAGVKYEQYF,few,TRBV28,TRBD2,TRBJ2-7
TGTGCCAGCAGACGGGACAGGGGGCCCCCCTACGAGCAGTACTTC,CASRRDRGPPYEQYF,NA,TRBV28,TRBD1,TRBJ2-7
TGTGCCTGGGACAGGTCCACCTACGAGCAGTACTTC,CAWDRSTYEQYF,NA,TRBV30,NA,TRBJ2-7
TGCAGCGTTGAATCGACTAGCGGGGGATTCTACGAGCAGTACTTC,CSVESTSGGFYEQYF,NA,TRBV29-1,TRBD2,TRBJ2-7
TGTGCCATCAGTGAGCCGAACTACGAGCAGTACTTC,CAISEPNYEQYF,NA,TRBV10-3,NA,TRBJ2-7
TGTGCCAGCAGCTCAGGACATCAAGAGACCCAGTTCTTC,CASSSGHQETQFF,NA,TRBV11-1,NA,TRBJ2-1
TGTGCCAGCCGATTTTTAAAGCAGCAGGGCTACACCTTC,CASRFLKQQGYTF,few,TRBV27,NA,TRBJ1-2
TGTGCCAGCAGCTTTCCGACTAGCGGGAACCACGAGCAGTACTTC,CASSFPTSGNHEQYF,few,TRBV7-2,TRBD2,TRBJ2-7
TGTGCCAGCAGCGAAACCGGGGAGGGGGCGGTCTACGAGCAGTACTTC,CASSETGEGAVYEQYF,NA,TRBV7-3,NA,TRBJ2-7
TGTGCCAGCAGCAACCGGGACCTGCACTCCTACGAGCAGTACTTC,CASSNRDLHSYEQYF,NA,TRBV7-2,NA,TRBJ2-7
TGCGCCAGCAGCTTCAGGGGGGAGGACTATGGCTACACCTTC,CASSFRGEDYGYTF,NA,TRBV5-1,TRBD1,TRBJ1-2
TGTGCCAGCAGTTACGGGACGGAAGCTAACGAGCAGTACTTC,CASSYGTEANEQYF,few,TRBV6-5,NA,TRBJ2-7
TGTGCCAGCCGCGGACAGTTAAGCACAGATACGCAGTATTTT,CASRGQLSTDTQYF,NA,TRBV12-3/TRBV12-4,NA,TRBJ2-3
TGCAGTGCTAGGGAGGGAGAGAATCAGCCCCAGCATTTT,CSAREGENQPQHF,few,TRBV20-1,NA,TRBJ1-5
TGCGCCAGCAGCTTGGTCCTAGCGGGAAGCGACGAGCAGTACTTC,CASSLVLAGSDEQYF,NA,TRBV5-1,TRBD2,TRBJ2-7
TGCGCCAGCAGTGAGGAAAATAGCAATCAGCCCCAGCATTTT,CASSEENSNQPQHF,few,TRBV10-2,NA,TRBJ1-5
TGTGCCAGCAGCCAACGGAGGGGGGGGTTGTATGAGCAGTTCTTC,CASSQRRGGLYEQFF,few,TRBV4-2,NA,TRBJ2-1
TGCAGCGTTGATGGGACACAAAGCACAGATACGCAGTATTTT,CSVDGTQSTDTQYF,few,TRBV29-1,NA,TRBJ2-3
TGTGCCAGCAGTTATTCGGGCAGGGGGGTCAATCAGCCCCAGCATTTT,CASSYSGRGVNQPQHF,few,TRBV2,TRBD1,TRBJ1-5
TGTGCTAGTGGAAATGAACTGAACACTGAAGCTTTCTTT,CASGNELNTEAFF,once,TRBV12-5,NA,TRBJ1-1
TGTGCCAGCAGCAAACGCCAAGGGCAGGGGGGAGATGGCTACACCTTC,CASSKRQGQGGDGYTF,NA,TRBV21-1,NA,TRBJ1-2
TGTGCCAGCAGCCCGATACAGGGCGGTGGAGGCACAGATACGCAGTATTTT,CASSPIQGGGGTDTQYF,NA,TRBV5-5,NA,TRBJ2-3
TGTGCCAGCAGCTTGGTTTGGGGGGCAGGGTCCTACAATGAGCAGTTCTTC,CASSLVWGAGSYNEQFF,NA,TRBV5-5,NA,TRBJ2-1
TGCAGTGCTAGACGGGACAGGGGGCGAGGAAATGAGCAGTTCTTC,CSARRDRGRGNEQFF,NA,TRBV20-1,TRBD1,TRBJ2-1
TGTGCCAGCGACGAGGACAACAATAGCAATCAGCCCCAGCATTTT,CASDEDNNSNQPQHF,NA,TRBV28,NA,TRBJ1-5
TGCGCCAGCAACTGGGGGACAGGGGTAGATGATGAGCAGTTCTTC,CASNWGTGVDDEQFF,NA,TRBV5-1,TRBD1,TRBJ2-1
TGTGCCAGCAGCGCCAGCGGGGGGGCCCGGCGCGAGCAGTTCTTC,CASSASGGARREQFF,few,TRBV7-2,TRBD2,TRBJ2-1
TGTGCCAGCAGCTTAGGGACAGCAGGCCAAGAGACCCAGTACTTC,CASSLGTAGQETQYF,few,TRBV7-9,NA,TRBJ2-5
TGTGCCAGCAGCTTGGTCGGGATGAGCTCCTACGAGCAGTACTTC,CASSLVGMSSYEQYF,NA,TRBV5-6,NA,TRBJ2-7
TGTGCCATTTTCCGCAACAATGAGCAGTTCTTC,CAIFRNNEQFF,NA,TRBV2,NA,TRBJ2-1
TGTGCCAGCAGCTGGACAGTACAATATGAGCAGTTCTTC,CASSWTVQYEQFF,NA,TRBV28,NA,TRBJ2-1
TGTGCCAGCAGCAACTCTGGCCTGCCGTCACCCCTCCACTTT,CASSNSGLPSPLHF,NA,TRBV7-2,NA,TRBJ1-6
TGCAGCGTTGCCCAAGCGGGGACAGGACACTACGAGCAGTACTTC,CSVAQAGTGHYEQYF,few,TRBV29-1,NA,TRBJ2-7
TGCAGCGTTGTTCCTGCGGCCATCGCTAGCACAGATACGCAGTATTTT,CSVVPAAIASTDTQYF,NA,TRBV29-1,NA,TRBJ2-3